This T cell receptor (beta chain) is from a study of blood T cell repertoires in COVID-19. Study details: Whether acute or convalescent, the COVID-19 samples came from the United States, Italy and Spain. T cells, B-cell-depleted T cells, or PBMCs provided the cDNA or gDNA that served as material.

Authors' data handling: Reference gene primer amplification gave nucleated cell count estimates. The table came from immunoSEQ multiplex PCR; TCRdb's copy has only in-frame clones and leaves some out. V and J calls and clone size come straight from that table; D and trimming were deduced from the DNA. This sample yields some 180,000 clones, of which 82% are seen a single time; about 7.8% belongs to the top ten. Germline V gene sequence: CDR1 LGHDT, CDR2 YNNKEL (reference sequence). The CDR3 runs 15 residues. V shed 3 bases and J 4 bases; nucleotides not matched to a gene: 5. This clone was recorded only once. Seattle enrolled patients during active infection and tracked them longitudinally.

The source of this sequence is a woman aged 55-69 years with COVID-19, enrolled during active disease. Material: peripheral blood. This rearrangement joins TRBV3-1 (or the pseudogene TRBV3-2) to TRBJ2-5; 10 bases align to TRBD1. This CDR3 is CASSHGTGAVETQYF. As DNA, the CDR3 is TGTGCCAGCAGCCACGGGACAGGGGCTGTAGAGACCCAGTACTTC.